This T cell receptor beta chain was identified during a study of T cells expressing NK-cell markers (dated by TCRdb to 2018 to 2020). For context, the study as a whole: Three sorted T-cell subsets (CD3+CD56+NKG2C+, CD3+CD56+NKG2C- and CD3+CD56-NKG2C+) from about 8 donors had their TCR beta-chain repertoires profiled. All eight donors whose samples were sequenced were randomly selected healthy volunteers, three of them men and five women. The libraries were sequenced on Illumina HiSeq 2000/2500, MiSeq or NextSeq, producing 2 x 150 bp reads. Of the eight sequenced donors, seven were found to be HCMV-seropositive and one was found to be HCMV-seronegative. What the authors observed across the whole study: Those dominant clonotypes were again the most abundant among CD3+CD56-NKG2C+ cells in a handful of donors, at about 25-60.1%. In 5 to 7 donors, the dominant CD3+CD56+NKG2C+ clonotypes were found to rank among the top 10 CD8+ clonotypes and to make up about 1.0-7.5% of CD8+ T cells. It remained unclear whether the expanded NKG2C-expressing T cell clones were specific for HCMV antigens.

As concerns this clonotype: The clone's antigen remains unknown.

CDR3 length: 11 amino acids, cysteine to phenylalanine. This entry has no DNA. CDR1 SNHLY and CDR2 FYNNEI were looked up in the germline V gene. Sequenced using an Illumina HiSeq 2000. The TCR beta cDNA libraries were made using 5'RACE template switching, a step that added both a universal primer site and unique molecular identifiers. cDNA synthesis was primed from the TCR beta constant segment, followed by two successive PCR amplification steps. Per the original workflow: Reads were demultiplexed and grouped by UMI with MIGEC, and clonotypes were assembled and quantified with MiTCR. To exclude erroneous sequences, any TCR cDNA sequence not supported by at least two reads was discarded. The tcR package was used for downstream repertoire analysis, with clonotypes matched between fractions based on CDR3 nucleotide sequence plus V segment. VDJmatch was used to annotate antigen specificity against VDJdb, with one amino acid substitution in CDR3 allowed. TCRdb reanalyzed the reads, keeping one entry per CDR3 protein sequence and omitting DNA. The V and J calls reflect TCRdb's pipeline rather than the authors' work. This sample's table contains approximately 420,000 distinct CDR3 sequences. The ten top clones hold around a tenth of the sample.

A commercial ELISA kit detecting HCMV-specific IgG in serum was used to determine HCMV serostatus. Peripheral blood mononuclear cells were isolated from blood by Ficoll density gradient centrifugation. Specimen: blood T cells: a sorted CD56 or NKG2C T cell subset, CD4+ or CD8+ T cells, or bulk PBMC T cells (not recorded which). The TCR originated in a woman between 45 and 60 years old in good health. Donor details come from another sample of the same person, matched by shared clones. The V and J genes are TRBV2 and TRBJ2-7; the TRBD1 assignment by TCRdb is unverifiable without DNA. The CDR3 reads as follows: CASQTGIRQYF.